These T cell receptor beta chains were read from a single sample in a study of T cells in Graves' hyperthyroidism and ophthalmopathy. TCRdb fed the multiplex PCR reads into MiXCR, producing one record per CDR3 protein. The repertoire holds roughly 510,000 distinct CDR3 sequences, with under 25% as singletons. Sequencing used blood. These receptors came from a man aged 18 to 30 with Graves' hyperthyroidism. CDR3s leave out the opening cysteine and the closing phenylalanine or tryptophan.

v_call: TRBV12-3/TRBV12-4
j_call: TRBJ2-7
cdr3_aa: ASSLREVSYEQY

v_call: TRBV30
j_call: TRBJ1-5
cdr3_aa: AWSSESNQPQH

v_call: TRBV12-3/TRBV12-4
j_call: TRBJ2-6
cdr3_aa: ASSFYRQGANVLT

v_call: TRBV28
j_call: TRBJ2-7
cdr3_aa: AVRGGSSSYEQY

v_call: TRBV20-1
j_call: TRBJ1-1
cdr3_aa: SARRGDTEAF

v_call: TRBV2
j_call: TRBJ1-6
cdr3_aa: AGGPTRDSPLH

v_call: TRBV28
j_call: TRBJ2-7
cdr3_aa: ASRLFSGGTYEQY

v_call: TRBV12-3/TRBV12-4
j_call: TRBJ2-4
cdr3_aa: ASSKTVVKNIKY

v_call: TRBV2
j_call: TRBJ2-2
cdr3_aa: ASSEIRLAGDLTGELF

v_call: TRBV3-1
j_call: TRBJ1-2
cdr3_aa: ASSRTGTGDYGYT

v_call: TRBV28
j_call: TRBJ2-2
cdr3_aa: ASIDRANTGELF

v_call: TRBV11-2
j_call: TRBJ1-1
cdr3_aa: ASSLMRFKNTEAF

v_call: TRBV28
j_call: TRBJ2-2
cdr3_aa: ASSPRESHGELF

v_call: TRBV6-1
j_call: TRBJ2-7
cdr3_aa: ASSEAYEAYEQY

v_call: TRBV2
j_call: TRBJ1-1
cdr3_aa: ASRGTGPAGYTEAF

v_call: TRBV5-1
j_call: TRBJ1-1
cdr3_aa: ASSWEINTEAF

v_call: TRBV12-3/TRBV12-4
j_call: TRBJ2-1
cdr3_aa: ATSWGDEQF

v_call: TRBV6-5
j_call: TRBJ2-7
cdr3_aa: ASSYGDRESAEQY

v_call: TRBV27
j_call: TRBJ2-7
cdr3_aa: ASSSTGTDDYEQY

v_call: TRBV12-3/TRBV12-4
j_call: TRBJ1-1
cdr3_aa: ASTIGGSYTEAF

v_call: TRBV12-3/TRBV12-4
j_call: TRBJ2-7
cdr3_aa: ASSQGLNYEQY

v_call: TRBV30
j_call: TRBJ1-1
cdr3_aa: AWSQMMNTEAF

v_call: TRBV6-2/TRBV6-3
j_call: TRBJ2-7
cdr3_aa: ASSYGRRGYEQY

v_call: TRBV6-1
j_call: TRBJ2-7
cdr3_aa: ASSEGGNYEQY

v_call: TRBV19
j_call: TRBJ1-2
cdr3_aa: ATPGVDGYT

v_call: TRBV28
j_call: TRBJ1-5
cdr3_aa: ASSFNSHSNQPQH

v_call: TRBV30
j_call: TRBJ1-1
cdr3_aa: AWSFDRGGTEAF

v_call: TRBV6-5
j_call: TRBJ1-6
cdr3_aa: ASSSTENSPLH

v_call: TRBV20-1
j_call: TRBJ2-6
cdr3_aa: SALDRGPHYSGANVLT

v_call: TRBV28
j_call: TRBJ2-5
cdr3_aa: AGSTTPQETQY

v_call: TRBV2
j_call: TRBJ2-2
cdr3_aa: ASMGLGSGELF

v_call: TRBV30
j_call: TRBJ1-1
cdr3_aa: AWGQTGSTEAF

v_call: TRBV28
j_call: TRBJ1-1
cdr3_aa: ASSFSTGRDTEAF

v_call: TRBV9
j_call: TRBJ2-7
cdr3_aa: ASSRPPGDEQY

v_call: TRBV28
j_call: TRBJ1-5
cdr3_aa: ASSFGTGHQPQH

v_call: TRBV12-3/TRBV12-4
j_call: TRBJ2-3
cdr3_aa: ASRSRGTGDADTQY